Presented here are 27 T cell receptor beta chains from one specimen sequenced in a study of T-cell memory formation after mild COVID-19. Using its own MiXCR run on the 5' RACE reads, TCRdb lists one record per CDR3 protein. The profile covers 400,000 or so distinct CDR3 sequences, with roughly 20% appearing a single time and 8.4% taken by the ten largest. The source material was PBMCs or a T cell subset sorted from them (not recorded which). The receptors were gathered from an adult woman who had mild COVID-19 (a few samples of this study predate the infection). Cell type and time point are not known.

The rearrangement links TRBV6-1 to TRBJ2-2; 8 bases align to TRBD1. The CDR3 contains 14 residues. J was trimmed by 4 bases and V by 3 bases; bases with no gene match: 1. Germline V gene lookup returns CDR1 MNHNS and CDR2 SASEGT. Written as DNA, the CDR3 is TGTGCCAGCAGTGACAGGGGGCGCACCGGGGAGCTGTTTTTT. Translation: CASSDRGRTGELFF.

The CDR3 loop is CASSFYVDSGNTIYF. CDR3 bases: TGTGCCAGCAGTTTTTACGTTGACTCTGGAAACACCATATATTTT. The rearrangement joins TRBV12-3 or TRBV12-4 to TRBJ1-3; D ambiguous. The CDR3 contains 15 residues. V lost 3 bases and J lost 0, with 9 bases in between.

This clonotype appeared a few times. The chain carries TRBV7-2 and TRBJ2-3; 8 bases match TRBD2. Germline V gives CDR1 SGHTA, CDR2 FQGNSA. The trim removed 5 bases at V and 6 bases at J, leaving 4 bases unmatched. The CDR3 covers 13 residues. The CDR3 here is CASSPGGLDTQYF. The CDR3 DNA follows: TGTGCCAGCAGCCCGGGGGGGCTGGATACGCAGTATTTT. The full variable domain, completed using reference TRBV7-2 and TRBJ2-3, is GAGVSQSPSNKVTEKGKDVELRCDPISGHTALYWYRQSLGQGLEFLIYFQGNSAPDKSGLPSDRFSAERTGGSVSTLTIQRTQQEDSAVYLCASSPGGLDTQYFGPGTRLTVL.

The V gene is TRBV19, the J gene TRBJ1-1; 8 bases match TRBD1. Germline CDR1 reads LNHDA; CDR2 reads SQIVND (reference sequence). The CDR3 totals 16 residues. With V trimmed by 2 bases and J by 1 base, 6 bases remained unmatched. Written as DNA, the CDR3 is TGTGCCAGTAGTATACGGCAGGGGGCATGGAACACTGAAGCTTTCTTT. It encodes CASSIRQGAWNTEAFF. Supplemented by reference TRBV19 and TRBJ1-1, the full variable domain reads DGGITQSPKYLFRKEGQNVTLSCEQNLNHDAMYWYRQDPGQGLRLIYYSQIVNDFQKGDIAEGYSVSREKKESFPLTVTSAQKNPTAFYLCASSIRQGAWNTEAFFGQGTRLTVV.

The V and J genes are TRBV7-3 and TRBJ2-1, with D perhaps matching TRBD2 (5 bases). Trimming took off 1 base at V and 4 bases at J, with 11 bases between the two ends. The CDR3 has 15 residues. The germline CDR1 and CDR2 sequences are SGHTA and FQGTGA. CDR3: CASSLMGVSYNEQFF. The CDR3 nucleotides are TGTGCCAGCAGCTTAATGGGAGTTTCTTACAATGAGCAGTTCTTC. Variable domain in full (rest from reference TRBV7-3 and TRBJ2-1): GAGVSQTPSNKVTEKGKYVELRCDPISGHTALYWYRQSLGQGPEFLIYFQGTGAADDSGLPNDRFFAVRPEGSVSTLKIQRTERGDSAVYLCASSLMGVSYNEQFFGPGTRLTVL.

This clonotype came up once. This chain connects TRBV27 to TRBJ1-2; TRBD1 matches 10 bases. The CDR3 spans 16 residues. The germline CDR1 and CDR2 sequences are MNHEY and SMNVEV (reference sequence). J lost 5 bases, V lost 5 bases, and 11 bases had no gene match. For the CDR3, the DNA is TGTGCCAGCAGTACCAACCGGGACAGGGGACGGTATGGCTACACCTTC. It is translated as CASSTNRDRGRYGYTF.

The rearrangement joins TRBV9 to TRBJ2-3; 10 bases are a match to TRBD2. The CDR3 is 17 amino acids. The germline CDR1 and CDR2 sequences are SGDLS and YYNGEE. The ends lost 3 bases at V and 4 bases at J; junction bases unmatched: 11. The chain's CDR3 is CASSATPSGRGSDTQYF. In DNA, the CDR3 is TGTGCCAGCAGCGCTACTCCTAGCGGGAGAGGGTCAGATACGCAGTATTTT. Complete variable domain (other parts from reference TRBV9 and TRBJ2-3): DSGVTQTPKHLITATGQRVTLRCSPRSGDLSVYWYQQSLDQGLQFLIQYYNGEERAKGNILERFSAQQFPDLHSELNLSSLELGDSALYFCASSATPSGRGSDTQYFGPGTRLTVL.

The chain employs TRBV4-2 and TRBJ2-3, with 9 nucleotides matching TRBD2. The germline CDR1 and CDR2 sequences are LGHNA and YNFKEQ. V shed 0 bases and J 4 bases; nucleotides not matched to a gene: 5. This CDR3 has 16 residues. CDR3 sequence reads: CASSQDLAGTADTQYF. The CDR3 DNA is TGTGCCAGCAGCCAAGACCTAGCGGGGACCGCAGATACGCAGTATTTT.

This clonotype has more than one count but fewer than ten. The rearrangement uses TRBV3-1 and TRBJ2-3; TRBD2 aligns across 11 bases. After removal of 4 bases from V and 6 bases from J, the junction contained 9 bases not matched to a gene. The CDR3 length is 16 residues. From germline, CDR1 is LGHDT and CDR2 YNNKEL (reference sequence). This CDR3 is CASSPDSGGAGDTQYF. CDR3 coding DNA: TGTGCCAGCAGCCCCGATAGCGGGGGGGCTGGGGATACGCAGTATTTT.

The chain links TRBV5-5 to TRBJ2-3; D uncertain. Trimming shortened V by 2 bases and J by 5 bases, and 12 bases separated the two germline ends. CDR1 and CDR2 from the germline V gene are SGHKS and YYEKEE (reference sequence). The length of the CDR3 is 14 residues. The CDR3 here is CASSLEPGGDTQYF. The CDR3 DNA sequence: TGTGCCAGCAGCTTAGAACCTGGTGGAGATACGCAGTATTTT.

The chain carries TRBV7-3 and TRBJ1-1, with a possible D match to TRBD1 (6 bases). Germline values: CDR1 SGHTA, CDR2 FQGTGA. V dropped 5 bases and J dropped 8 bases, with 18 bases sitting between them. The CDR3 loop spans 14 amino acids. CDR3 sequence (DNA): TGTGCCAGCAGCCCTCAAGGGGGGGGCGAGGAAGCTTTCTTT. As protein: CASSPQGGGEEAFF.

The CDR3 here is CASRSGGGTDTQYF. The CDR3 DNA reads TGTGCCAGCAGGTCGGGGGGAGGCACAGATACGCAGTATTTT. The chain has TRBV7-9 and TRBJ2-3; 7 nucleotides line up with TRBD2. Trimming took 6 bases from V and 1 from J; bases not matched to a gene: 4. CDR1 and CDR2 from the germline V gene are SEHNR and FQNEAQ (reference sequence). The CDR3 has 14 residues.

This clonotype was seen only a few times. The chain has TRBV5-1 and TRBJ2-3, with 14 bases identical to TRBD2. With V trimmed by 4 bases and J by 1 base, 11 bases remained unmatched. CDR3 length equals 19 residues. Germline V CDR1 and CDR2: SGHRS, YFSETQ. The CDR3 nucleotides read TGCGCCAGCAGCCCAGGTCGGACTAGCGGGGGGCCCGGCACAGATACGCAGTATTTT. Residues: CASSPGRTSGGPGTDTQYF.

The chain links TRBV9 to TRBJ1-6; D is undetermined. This CDR3 is 17 amino acids long. Trimming removed 3 bases at V and 5 bases at J, with 18 bases between. CDR1 is SGDLS and CDR2 is YYNGEE in the germline V gene. The CDR3 loop is CASSAGDMLSDNSPLHF. The DNA of the CDR3 is TGTGCCAGCAGCGCCGGAGACATGCTTAGTGATAATTCACCCCTCCACTTT.

V usage is TRBV9 and J usage is TRBJ2-3; no clear D gene. Germline V CDR1 and CDR2: SGDLS, YYNGEE. The CDR3 runs 15 residues. V was trimmed by 0 bases and J by 1 base, leaving 9 bases between them. The CDR3 DNA follows: TGTGCCAGCAGCGTAGGTCACTCGGGCACAGATACGCAGTATTTT. Amino acid sequence: CASSVGHSGTDTQYF.

The chain carries TRBV7-2 and TRBJ1-6; perhaps TRBD1 as D (6 bases). Germline CDR1 SGHTA, CDR2 FQGNSA. This CDR3 region has 15 residues. V was pared by 1 base and J by 3 bases, with 7 bases between. This chain's CDR3 is CASSLVQGYNSPLHF. As DNA, the CDR3 is TGTGCCAGCAGCTTAGTACAGGGCTATAATTCACCCCTCCACTTT.

Regarding this clonotype: This may arise from a read error, as a much more abundant clone is one base away. The chain has TRBV24-1 and TRBJ2-5; possible D gene TRBD1, 6 bases. CDR1 is KGHDR, CDR2 SFDVKD, per germline. CDR3 size: 16 residues. The CDR3 DNA reads TGTGCCACCAGTGACCCGCGATTCAGGGGCCGAGAGACCAAGTACTTC. It codes for CATSDPRFRGRETKYF.

This sequence joins TRBV2 and TRBJ2-5; TRBD2 matches at 8 bases. Trimming at V came to 6 bases and at J to 4 bases, leaving 10 bases not matched to a gene. This CDR3 is 15 amino acids long. Germline CDR1 is SNHLY and CDR2 is FYNNEI. CDR3 in DNA: TGTGCCAGCAGCCGGGGTAGCGGGGTTCGAGAGACCCAGTACTTC. Translating it yields CASSRGSGVRETQYF. Supplemented by reference TRBV2 and TRBJ2-5, the full variable domain reads EPEVTQTPSHQVTQMGQEVILRCVPISNHLYFYWYRQILGQKVEFLVSFYNNEISEKSEIFDDQFSVERPDGSNFTLKIRSTKLEDSAMYFCASSRGSGVRETQYFGPGTRLLVL.

The gene calls are TRBV7-9 and TRBJ2-1; no firm D call. Deletions cut 1 base from V and 3 bases from J, with 19 bases between. Germline V gene data show CDR1 as SEHNR and CDR2 as FQNEAQ (reference sequence). The CDR3 extends over 18 amino acids. The CDR3 nucleotides read TGTGCCAGCAGCTTAGAACAGTTCCTGGCCGAAGGCTACAATGAGCAGTTCTTC. This translates into CASSLEQFLAEGYNEQFF.

This clonotype was recorded a few times. This chain links TRBV20-1 with TRBJ1-2, with D uncertain. The CDR3 contains 12 residues. From germline, CDR1 is DFQATT and CDR2 SNEGSKA (reference sequence). Between the trimmed V and J ends, which lost 3 bases and 4 bases, there was a span of 9 bases. The CDR3 reads CSARAGFYGYTF. CDR3 nucleotide sequence: TGCAGTGCTAGGGCGGGGTTCTATGGCTACACCTTC.

V gene TRBV20-1 combines with J gene TRBJ1-2; D is unclear. Germline V gene data show CDR1 as DFQATT and CDR2 as SNEGSKA (reference sequence). Trimming took 0 bases from V and 5 from J, leaving 16 bases between them. This CDR3 comprises 15 residues. The CDR3 region has the DNA TGCAGTGCTAGAGATCGCGGTAGCTACGGTTATGGCTACACCTTC. As protein: CSARDRGSYGYGYTF.

The chain combines TRBV7-3 with TRBJ2-5; TRBD2 agrees at 9 bases. V lost 4 bases and J lost 4; bases outside the gene matches: 1. The CDR3 loop spans 13 amino acids. CDR1 is SGHTA, CDR2 FQGTGA, per germline. The CDR3 sequence is CASSSTSGETQYF. The DNA for the CDR3 is TGTGCCAGCAGCTCGACTAGCGGAGAGACCCAGTACTTC. The full variable domain, with the rest looked up from reference TRBV7-3 and TRBJ2-5, is GAGVSQTPSNKVTEKGKYVELRCDPISGHTALYWYRQSLGQGPEFLIYFQGTGAADDSGLPNDRFFAVRPEGSVSTLKIQRTERGDSAVYLCASSSTSGETQYFGPGTRLLVL.

The chain uses TRBV27 and TRBJ1-3; TRBD1 matches 9 bases. V lost 5 bases and J lost 0; bases outside the gene matches: 5. CDR3 size: 16 residues. Germline CDR1 reads MNHEY; CDR2 reads SMNVEV (reference sequence). CDR3 bases: TGTGCCAGCAGTAAAAACAGGGGGCTCTCTGGAAACACCATATATTTT. It is translated as CASSKNRGLSGNTIYF.

V is TRBV6-4 and J is TRBJ1-4; D not resolved. The CDR3 sequence is 11 residues long. The ends were cut back, 7 bases at V and 10 bases at J, with 10 bases in the middle. CDR1 and CDR2 from the germline V gene are MRHNA and SNTAGT. The DNA for the CDR3 is TGTGCCAGCAAAGAAGATTCAAAACTGTTTTTT. Protein sequence: CASKEDSKLFF.

This clonotype was counted at least ten times. The rearrangement links TRBV11-2 to TRBJ2-1; TRBD1 is a possible D gene (6 bases). Germline V gene lookup returns CDR1 SGHAT and CDR2 FQNNGV. The CDR3 has 14 residues. Trimming left V 5 bases short and J 3 bases short, with 11 bases between. In nucleotides, the CDR3 is TGTGCCAGCAGCCTCCGACAGGACTACAATGAGCAGTTCTTC. Its protein product is CASSLRQDYNEQFF.

The rearrangement uses TRBV7-9 and TRBJ1-5, with 9 bases that match TRBD1. The J segment lost 3 bases and the V segment lost 1 base, leaving 1 base of the junction unmatched. The length of the CDR3 is 15 residues. CDR1 is SEHNR and CDR2 is FQNEAQ in the germline V gene (reference sequence). The CDR3 region is CASSLGTGVNQPQHF. The CDR3 DNA is TGTGCCAGCAGCTTAGGGACAGGGGTCAATCAGCCCCAGCATTTT.

The V and J genes are TRBV27 and TRBJ1-3; D is perhaps TRBD1 (6 bases). V was clipped by 5 bases and J by 7 bases, with 18 bases between them. The germline CDR1 and CDR2 sequences are MNHEY and SMNVEV (reference sequence). This CDR3 has 15 amino acids. The DNA of the CDR3 is TGTGCCAGCAGTATCGCGTGGGGGGCCAGGAACACCATATATTTT. This translates into CASSIAWGARNTIYF.